The 18 T cell receptor beta chains below all came from one sample that was sequenced in a study of shared clonotypes between healthy human individuals. Libraries were prepared by immunoSEQ multiplex PCR; TCRdb keeps only in-frame clonotypes and omits some of them. The sample lists 2,500,000 or so clones; less than 95% were seen once. Sequenced input: naive CD4+ T cells from PBMCs. Noted subset: CD45RA+ positively selected. The source of these receptors is a young man in good health. Some clones in this sample may be carry-over from other donors' samples.

The V and J genes are TRBV30 and TRBJ1-5; a weak D match, TRBD1 (5 bases). Germline assignment: CDR1 GTSNPN and CDR2 SVGIG (reference sequence). V was shortened by 2 bases and J by 3 bases, with 11 bases between the two germline ends. The CDR3 length is 14 residues. The CDR3 DNA reads as TGTGCCTGGAGTTCCGGGGGATTCAATCAGCCCCAGCATTTT. Translating gives CAWSSGGFNQPQHF.

The rearrangement uses TRBV5-5 and TRBJ2-2; possible D gene TRBD2, 6 bases. There are 15 residues in the CDR3. The V gene lost 2 bases and the J gene lost 1 base, with 9 bases spanning the gap. CDR1 and CDR2 from the germline V gene are SGHKS and YYEKEE (reference sequence). Here the CDR3 reads CASSFGGENTGELFF. CDR3 DNA: TGTGCCAGCAGCTTTGGCGGGGAGAACACCGGGGAGCTGTTTTTT.

The chain joins TRBV27 to TRBJ2-7; the match to TRBD2 covers 10 bases. This CDR3 has 15 amino acids. V lost 1 base and J lost 5; bases outside the gene matches: 5. The V gene's germline CDR1 is MNHEY and CDR2 SMNVEV (reference sequence). Here the CDR3 DNA reads TGTGCCAGCAGTTTATGGCCTAGCGGGAGCGACGAGCAGTACTTC. Amino acid sequence: CASSLWPSGSDEQYF.

V gene TRBV7-2 combines with J gene TRBJ2-1; the match to TRBD1 covers 7 bases. The CDR3 covers 15 residues. The V gene end was trimmed by 5 bases and the J gene end by 2 bases; junction bases not matched to a gene: 6. Germline V CDR1 and CDR2: SGHTA, FQGNSA. The CDR3 is CASSPGDRPYNEQFF. CDR3 bases: TGTGCCAGCAGCCCAGGGGACAGACCCTACAATGAGCAGTTCTTC.

This sequence joins TRBV2 and TRBJ1-4, with 8 bases fitting TRBD1. With V trimmed by 5 bases and J by 2 bases, 13 bases remained unmatched. The CDR3 length is 18 residues. Germline V gene sequence: CDR1 SNHLY, CDR2 FYNNEI. CDR3 amino acids: CASSSTLIGQGTNEKLFF. In DNA form, the CDR3 reads TGTGCCAGCAGTTCTACCTTAATCGGACAGGGTACTAATGAAAAACTGTTTTTT.

This sequence joins TRBV11-3 and TRBJ2-2; 7 nucleotides line up with TRBD2. The CDR3 is made up of 15 amino acids. Germline V gene data show CDR1 as SGHNT and CDR2 as YENEEA. After removal of 2 bases from V and 13 bases from J, the junction contained 13 bases not matched to a gene. The CDR3, as DNA: TGTGCCAGCAGCTTAAGCGTGTCTAGCGGAATGGGGCTGTTTTTT. The encoded protein is CASSLSVSSGMGLFF.

The chain has TRBV29-1 and TRBJ2-2; D gene ambiguous. V was cut by 6 bases and J by 5 bases, with 16 bases left in between. The CDR3 loop spans 14 amino acids. In germline, CDR1 is SQVTM, CDR2 ANQGSEA. For the CDR3, the DNA is TGCAGCGTCTCCCCCAGGTGGGGAACCGGGGAGCTGTTTTTT. It encodes CSVSPRWGTGELFF.

The chain has TRBV7-9 and TRBJ2-3; D might be TRBD2 (5 bases). The germline CDR1 and CDR2 sequences are SEHNR and FQNEAQ (reference sequence). The CDR3 loop spans 15 amino acids. V lost 5 bases and J 0 bases, leaving 12 bases between the germline ends. The CDR3 sequence: CASSPGSASTDTQYF. DNA of the CDR3: TGTGCCAGCAGCCCGGGGTCAGCCAGCACAGATACGCAGTATTTT.

This sequence joins TRBV19 and TRBJ2-1, with 14 positions matching TRBD2. Trimming removed 6 bases from V and 9 bases from J; junction bases left unmatched: 13. The CDR3 loop spans 17 amino acids. Germline CDR1 reads LNHDA; CDR2 reads SQIVND (reference sequence). CDR3 in DNA: TGTGCCAGTAGAAAAGCGGGACTAGCGGGAGTCGTTAGTGAGCAGTTCTTC. It specifies CASRKAGLAGVVSEQFF.

The gene calls are TRBV6-1 and TRBJ2-7; 7 bases map to TRBD2. The CDR3 consists of 15 residues. Germline assignment: CDR1 MNHNS and CDR2 SASEGT. Germline trimming cut 2 bases from V and 4 bases from J; bases unmatched to any gene: 8. This CDR3 is CASSERGEGWYEQYF. The CDR3 region has the DNA TGTGCCAGCAGTGAACGGGGGGAGGGTTGGTACGAGCAGTACTTC.

This chain connects TRBV6-5 to TRBJ2-2, with 7 bases fitting TRBD1. The V segment lost 5 bases and the J segment 7 bases; nucleotides outside the gene matches: 10. There are 15 residues in the CDR3. Germline assignment: CDR1 MNHEY and CDR2 SVGAGI. CDR3 protein: CASSAATGAYGELFF. CDR3 nucleotide sequence: TGTGCCAGCAGTGCTGCTACAGGGGCATACGGGGAGCTGTTTTTT.

V gene TRBV6-5 combines with J gene TRBJ2-7; weak D call: TRBD2 (7 bases). The CDR3 loop spans 16 amino acids. Trimming shortened V by 0 bases and J by 3 bases, and 15 bases separated the two germline ends. The germline V gene encodes CDR1 MNHEY and CDR2 SVGAGI. The CDR3 coding sequence is TGTGCCAGCAGTTACTCGAGCCGGGGGGCCTACTACGAGCAGTACTTC. This encodes CASSYSSRGAYYEQYF.

V is TRBV4-1 and J is TRBJ1-4, with D tentatively TRBD1 (5 bases). This CDR3 has 14 residues. Germline CDR1 and CDR2: MGHRA and YSYEKL. Trimming stripped 4 bases from V and 3 bases from J, with 9 bases between. This CDR3 is CASSPGTPNEKLFF. In DNA, the CDR3 is TGCGCCAGCAGCCCCGGGACTCCTAATGAAAAACTGTTTTTT.

The chain combines TRBV27 with TRBJ2-7, with D perhaps matching TRBD1 (7 bases). The CDR3 extends over 17 amino acids. V lost 6 bases and J lost 2, with 23 bases in between. Germline V gene lookup returns CDR1 MNHEY and CDR2 SMNVEV (reference sequence). This chain's CDR3 is CASRRVYRGRETYEQYF. CDR3 DNA sequence: TGTGCCAGCAGACGCGTATACAGGGGTCGGGAGACCTACGAGCAGTACTTC.

This chain connects TRBV7-8 to TRBJ2-2; maybe TRBD2 (7 bases). Looked up from germline, CDR1 is SGHVS and CDR2 is FQNEAQ. The length of the CDR3 is 16 residues. V lost 8 bases, J lost 5 bases, and 21 bases lay in between. CDR3 protein: CASYPRPGGQTGELFF. The CDR3 DNA reads TGTGCCAGCTACCCTCGGCCGGGAGGACAGACCGGGGAGCTGTTTTTT.

The sample holds a few counts of this clone. The sample contains more than one DNA sequence encoding this CDR3. The V call is TRBV27, the J call TRBJ1-2, with 7 nucleotides matching TRBD1. The CDR3 runs 13 residues. Germline CDR1 is MNHEY and CDR2 is SMNVEV (reference sequence). The V and J ends lost 5 bases and 4 bases, in that order; junction bases with no gene match: 4. CDR3 nucleotide sequence: TGTGCCAGCAGTCGGACAGGATTCTATGGCTACACCTTC. Protein sequence: CASSRTGFYGYTF.

This chain connects TRBV29-1 to TRBJ2-7; no firm D call. Trimming left V 6 bases short and J 9 bases short, with 21 bases between. This CDR3 comprises 13 residues. The germline CDR1 and CDR2 sequences are SQVTM and ANQGSEA. In DNA, the CDR3 is TGCAGCGTAGGAAACCGGGCCGGTTTCGGGCAGTACTTC. It encodes CSVGNRAGFGQYF.

The sample holds one count of this clone. V gene TRBV5-6 combines with J gene TRBJ2-6; the D is unclear. Germline loops: CDR1 SGHDT, CDR2 YYEEEE. V lost 4 bases and J 0 bases, leaving 5 bases between the germline ends. The length of the CDR3 is 14 residues. CDR3 amino acids: CASSPISGANVLTF. DNA for the CDR3: TGTGCCAGCAGCCCGATCTCTGGGGCCAACGTCCTGACTTTC.